A single sample gave rise to the 32 T cell receptor beta chains below, sequenced in a study of blood T cell repertoires in COVID-19. Only in-frame clones appear in the TCRdb table, and some are missing; sequencing was by immunoSEQ multiplex PCR. The profile shows about 300,000 clones, approximately 86% of them singletons. Sequencing used peripheral blood. These receptors were collected from an older man with acute or convalescent COVID-19.

The chain has TRBV9 and TRBJ2-6; D gene uncertain. The V gene's germline CDR1 is SGDLS and CDR2 YYNGEE. CDR3 length equals 14 residues. Deletions cut 2 bases from V and 2 bases from J, with 5 bases between. The DNA for the CDR3 is TGTGCCAGCAGCGTTAGCCCTGGGGCCAACGTCCTGACTTTC. Translated: CASSVSPGANVLTF.

This chain connects TRBV20-1 to TRBJ2-5, with D maybe TRBD2 (5 bases). V lost 3 bases, J lost 0 bases, and 8 bases lay in between. The CDR3 runs to 13 residues. Germline-derived CDR1 and CDR2 are DFQATT and SNEGSKA (reference sequence). CDR3 DNA: TGCAGTGCTAGTGCCGGGAACCAAGAGACCCAGTACTTC. It specifies CSASAGNQETQYF.

This clone was seen only once. V and J are TRBV2 and TRBJ1-5, with 7 bases fitting TRBD1. V gave up 8 bases and J gave up 3 bases; unmatched junction bases: 10. Germline assignment: CDR1 SNHLY and CDR2 FYNNEI. The CDR3 covers 15 residues. The CDR3 bases are TGTGCCAGCGGCAAAGGGGACAGTTCCAATCAGCCCCAGCATTTT. It encodes CASGKGDSSNQPQHF.

The rearrangement links TRBV6-5 to TRBJ1-1; TRBD1 might be the D (6 bases). The CDR3 is 14 amino acids. The ends were cut back, 2 bases at V and 4 bases at J, with 11 bases in the middle. CDR1 and CDR2 from the germline V gene are MNHEY and SVGAGI. The DNA of the CDR3 is TGTGCCAGCAGTTACACAGGGTCGGGCACTGAAGCTTTCTTT. Protein: CASSYTGSGTEAFF.

This clone was recorded only once. The chain has TRBV2 and TRBJ2-5; tentatively, D is TRBD2 (6 bases). The CDR3 consists of 14 residues. CDR1 is SNHLY and CDR2 is FYNNEI in the germline V gene. Trimming stripped 0 bases from V and 7 bases from J, with 12 bases between. The CDR3 nucleotides are TGTGCCAGCAGTGAAGCGGTCCCGGAGGGGACCCAGTACTTC. Translated: CASSEAVPEGTQYF.

This chain joins TRBV5-1 and TRBJ2-7, with TRBD1 matching over 7 bases. The J segment lost 1 base and the V segment lost 0 bases, leaving 4 bases of the junction unmatched. The CDR3 sequence is 15 residues long. CDR1 and CDR2 (germline): SGHRS, YFSETQ. The CDR3 region has the DNA TGCGCCAGCAGCTTGGACAGGGGTACGTCCTACGAGCAGTACTTC. Amino acid sequence: CASSLDRGTSYEQYF.

CDR3 sequence: CASSPGQGLGTEAFF. CDR3 bases: TGTGCCAGCTCACCAGGGCAGGGGCTGGGCACTGAAGCTTTCTTT. V gene TRBV18 combines with J gene TRBJ1-1; perhaps TRBD1 as D (6 bases). The CDR3 sequence is 15 residues long. V lost 2 bases and J lost 4, with 14 bases in between. CDR1 KGHSH and CDR2 LQKENI come from the germline V gene.

This rearrangement joins TRBV10-2 to TRBJ2-2; maybe TRBD2 (5 bases). The germline CDR1 and CDR2 sequences are WSHSY and SAAADI. The CDR3 spans 11 residues. V was trimmed by 8 bases and J by 5 bases, leaving 6 bases between them. The CDR3 here is CASAGTGELFF. In nucleotides, the CDR3 is TGCGCCAGCGCGGGTACCGGGGAGCTGTTTTTT.

The chain recombines TRBV28 with TRBJ1-5; D is perhaps TRBD1 (6 bases). Germline V lookup: CDR1 MDHEN, CDR2 SYDVKM. This CDR3 has 12 residues. V was clipped by 11 bases and J by 3 bases, with 11 bases between them. The CDR3 DNA is TGTGCCCTCGGACAGTTCAATCAGCCCCAGCATTTT. Translation: CALGQFNQPQHF. The variable domain in full, with the rest retrieved from reference TRBV28 and TRBJ1-5, is DVKVTQSSRYLVKRTGEKVFLECVQDMDHENMFWYRQDPGLGLRLIYFSYDVKMKEKGDIPEGYSVSREKKERFSLILESASTNQTSMYLCALGQFNQPQHFGDGTRLSIL.

This rearrangement joins TRBV28 to TRBJ2-1; 11 bases map to TRBD1. The CDR3 covers 18 residues. V lost 3 bases to trimming and J lost 6 bases; unmatched junction nucleotides: 13. Looked up from germline, CDR1 is MDHEN and CDR2 is SYDVKM. The CDR3 DNA sequence: TGTGCCAGCAGTTTGGTGTCCTCGGGACAGGGGGTCTTCAATGAGCAGTTCTTC. Translated: CASSLVSSGQGVFNEQFF.

The chain links TRBV27 to TRBJ2-5, with TRBD2 matching over 8 bases. Germline values: CDR1 MNHEY, CDR2 SMNVEV (reference sequence). The CDR3 loop spans 16 amino acids. Germline trimming cut 1 base from V and 0 bases from J; bases unmatched to any gene: 4. The CDR3 bases are TGTGCCAGCAGTTTATGGCGGGGGGCGTACCAAGAGACCCAGTACTTC. As protein: CASSLWRGAYQETQYF.

The chain has TRBV28 and TRBJ2-7; D possibly corresponds to TRBD1 (7 bases). With 2 bases removed from V and 12 bases from J, the gap between germline ends came to 11 bases. The CDR3 is 11 amino acids. The germline V gene has CDR1 MDHEN and CDR2 SYDVKM. Here the CDR3 reads CASSLGGGTYF. The CDR3, as DNA: TGTGCCAGCAGTTTAGGAGGGGGCACGTACTTC.

As to this clone: As the CDR3 is not closed by the conserved phenylalanine or tryptophan, this likely results from a read error. No DNA is shown, since the ends of the CDR3 on it are uncertain; the CDR3 is the one TCRdb lists. The chain is built from TRBV20-1 and TRBJ1-1; the DNA was not used to check the table's D call, TRBD1. Germline V gives CDR1 DFQATT, CDR2 SNEGSKA (reference sequence). The CDR3 is 9 residues long, ends included. The CDR3 reads CSAREQGQL.

This clone was seen more than once but under ten times. V usage is TRBV14 and J usage is TRBJ2-7; D is possibly TRBD1 (5 bases). CDR1 is SGHDN, CDR2 FVKESK, per germline. V shed 0 bases and J shed 1 base, with 13 bases lying between them. The CDR3 is 16 amino acids. The CDR3 loop reads CASSQDRPGNSYEQYF. The DNA of the CDR3 is TGTGCCAGCAGCCAAGATCGGCCAGGGAATTCCTACGAGCAGTACTTC.

The CDR3 coding sequence is TGTGCCAGCAGTTTAGGCAGGCCCTATGGCTACACCTTC. It is translated as CASSLGRPYGYTF. This chain links TRBV12-3 or TRBV12-4 with TRBJ1-2; D not resolved. Trimming removed 1 base from V and 4 bases from J, with 7 bases in between. The CDR3 has 13 amino acids.

The genes are TRBV7-6 and TRBJ2-2; TRBD1 is a possible D gene (6 bases). The CDR3 consists of 15 residues. Trimming cost V 3 bases and J 1 base, with 9 bases left between them. Looked up from germline, CDR1 is SGHVS and CDR2 is FNYEAQ. CDR3 amino acids: CASSFLTGNTGELFF. The DNA of the CDR3 is TGTGCCAGCAGCTTTTTGACAGGGAACACCGGGGAGCTGTTTTTT.

Notes on this clone: The sample has other DNA sequences that encode this CDR3 too. The V gene is TRBV24-1, the J gene TRBJ2-2; weak D call: TRBD1 (5 bases). Trimming removed 2 bases at V and 0 bases at J, with 9 bases between. This CDR3 spans 16 amino acids. Germline loops: CDR1 KGHDR, CDR2 SFDVKD. CDR3 sequence: CATSDSGRANTGELFF. CDR3 sequence (DNA): TGTGCCACCAGTGATTCTGGCAGGGCGAACACCGGGGAGCTGTTTTTT.

The chain joins TRBV28 to TRBJ1-1; unclear D gene. The V gene's germline CDR1 is MDHEN and CDR2 SYDVKM. V was cut by 7 bases and J by 3 bases, with 15 bases left in between. This CDR3 region has 14 residues. The CDR3 DNA follows: TGTGCCAGCAAGTCCGGAGGGATATACACTGAAGCTTTCTTT. Protein product: CASKSGGIYTEAFF.

The J gene is TRBJ1-1, the V gene TRBV23-1, with a possible D match to TRBD1 (5 bases). Being an ORF, TRBV23-1 has a function that is uncertain. Trimming shortened V by 4 bases and J by 0 bases, and 15 bases separated the two germline ends. The CDR3 is made up of 16 amino acids. The CDR3 sequence: CASSPGEQHMNTEAFF. DNA for the CDR3: TGCGCCAGCAGTCCGGGGGAACAGCACATGAACACTGAAGCTTTCTTT.

This clone was seen a handful of times. J is TRBJ1-3 and V is TRBV5-8; no firm D call. V was pared by 7 bases and J by 0 bases, with 17 bases between. Germline CDR1 is SGHTS and CDR2 is YDEGEE. The CDR3 length is 16 residues. This CDR3 reads CASRNKRASSGNTIYF. In nucleotides, the CDR3 is TGTGCCAGCCGTAACAAGAGGGCCAGCTCTGGAAACACCATATATTTT.

This rearrangement joins TRBV29-1 to TRBJ1-2, with 10 nucleotides matching TRBD1. After removal of 2 bases from V and 4 bases from J, the junction contained 7 bases not matched to a gene. The CDR3 has 15 residues. Germline CDR1 reads SQVTM; CDR2 reads ANQGSEA. The CDR3 DNA reads as TGCAGCGTTGAACTATCGGGGGACAGGGGCTATGGCTACACCTTC. This codes for CSVELSGDRGYGYTF.

The rearrangement uses TRBV7-9 and TRBJ2-2; 11 bases are a match to TRBD1. J lost 7 bases, V lost 5 bases, and 6 bases had no gene match. The CDR3 sequence is 15 residues long. Germline V gene sequence: CDR1 SEHNR, CDR2 FQNEAQ (reference sequence). The CDR3 sequence: CASSKGTGGIGELFF. The CDR3 coding sequence is TGTGCCAGCAGCAAAGGGACAGGGGGAATCGGGGAGCTGTTTTTT.

The chain joins TRBV6-6 to TRBJ2-2; a weak D match, TRBD1 (5 bases). This CDR3 has 15 amino acids. V shed 0 bases and J shed 3 bases, with 8 bases lying between them. CDR1 and CDR2 (germline): MNHNY, SVGAGI (reference sequence). The CDR3 region has the DNA TGTGCCAGCAGTTACTCGAAGGGGTACACCGGGGAGCTGTTTTTT. Its protein is CASSYSKGYTGELFF.

The rearrangement uses TRBV6-2 or TRBV6-3 and TRBJ1-3; D remains unclear. V was cut by 6 bases and J by 0 bases, with 15 bases left in between. Germline CDR1 MNHEY, CDR2 SVGEGT. This CDR3 is 16 amino acids long. As DNA, the CDR3 is TGTGCCAGCAGCAGACTCCGACGGAACTCTGGAAACACCATATATTTT. Translation gives CASSRLRRNSGNTIYF.

The J gene is TRBJ2-3, the V gene TRBV6-5, with D maybe TRBD2 (6 bases). The V gene's germline CDR1 is MNHEY and CDR2 SVGAGI. CDR3 length equals 14 residues. Between the trimmed V and J ends, which lost 5 bases and 4 bases, there was a span of 13 bases. The CDR3 sequence is CASSTNRRADTQYF. The CDR3 nucleotides read TGTGCCAGCAGTACGAACAGGAGGGCAGATACGCAGTATTTT.

V gene TRBV7-2 combines with J gene TRBJ1-1; D may be TRBD1 (6 bases). Germline V gene lookup returns CDR1 SGHTA and CDR2 FQGNSA. The V and J ends lost 6 bases and 4 bases respectively, with 15 bases between them. The CDR3 spans 14 residues. CDR3: CASSFTPQGTEAFF. The CDR3, as DNA: TGTGCCAGCAGTTTTACACCACAGGGCACTGAAGCTTTCTTT.

CDR3 sequence reads: CASSRSRGQEPQHF. CDR3 nucleotides: TGTGCCAGCAGCAGGAGCCGGGGTCAAGAGCCCCAGCATTTT. The chain joins TRBV9 to TRBJ1-5; D unclear. The CDR3 extends over 14 amino acids. V was trimmed by 4 bases and J by 8 bases, leaving 16 bases between them. The germline V gene has CDR1 SGDLS and CDR2 YYNGEE.

The chain joins TRBV14 to TRBJ2-1, with TRBD1 identical over 7 bases. The CDR3 totals 16 residues. CDR1 and CDR2 from the germline V gene are SGHDN and FVKESK. V lost 3 bases and J lost 4; bases outside the gene matches: 9. CDR3 coding DNA: TGTGCCAGCAGCCAGGGACAGATGGTACCTTACAATGAGCAGTTCTTC. Translated: CASSQGQMVPYNEQFF. Drawing the rest from reference TRBV14 and TRBJ2-1, the complete variable domain is EAGVTQFPSHSVIEKGQTVTLRCDPISGHDNLYWYRRVMGKEIKFLLHFVKESKQDESGMPNNRFLAERTGGTYSTLKVQPAELEDSGVYFCASSQGQMVPYNEQFFGPGTRLTVL.

The chain couples TRBV30 to TRBJ2-7; tentatively, D is TRBD2 (5 bases). The CDR3 is 15 residues long. CDR1 and CDR2 from the germline V gene are GTSNPN and SVGIG (reference sequence). V lost 3 bases to trimming and J lost 2 bases, with 17 bases between them. CDR3: CAWRTTGAEAYEQYF. CDR3 bases: TGTGCCTGGAGGACTACCGGAGCGGAAGCCTACGAGCAGTACTTC.

The gene calls are TRBV4-3 and TRBJ1-3; TRBD1 matches at 9 bases. CDR3 length: 16 residues. Germline CDR1 LGHNA, CDR2 YSLEER. V lost 2 bases to trimming and J lost 7 bases; unmatched junction nucleotides: 9. CDR3 protein: CASSQSPYGTGNTIYF. For the CDR3, the DNA is TGCGCCAGCAGCCAAAGCCCGTACGGGACAGGGAACACCATATATTTT.

V gene TRBV5-4 combines with J gene TRBJ1-6; D is unresolved. This CDR3 is built from 14 residues. Germline V gene lookup returns CDR1 SGHNT and CDR2 YYREEE (reference sequence). Trimming stripped 0 bases from V and 9 bases from J, with 10 bases between. DNA for the CDR3: TGTGCCAGCAGCTTGGAAACTCGAGGTTCACCCCTCCACTTT. Amino acid sequence: CASSLETRGSPLHF.

This clone occurred once. The rearrangement joins TRBV9 to TRBJ2-3, with D possibly being TRBD2 (6 bases). Trimming removed 0 bases from V and 6 bases from J, with 14 bases in between. This CDR3 has 15 amino acids. The germline V gene has CDR1 SGDLS and CDR2 YYNGEE. The CDR3 loop is CASSVDPGSGDTQYF. The CDR3 DNA reads TGTGCCAGCAGCGTAGACCCCGGGAGTGGCGATACGCAGTATTTT.